This TCR beta chain appears in the sequencing data of a study of T cells in Graves' hyperthyroidism and ophthalmopathy. Whole-study results and caveats: In the blood, most expanded thyroid clonotypes above 0.001 appeared as well. Progression to ophthalmopathy was predicted a median of roughly 6.8 months early.

TCR beta CDR3 regions were amplified from RNA. A set of HTBI primers served as the primers for a first-round RT-PCR of the TCR CDR3. TCRdb independently ran MiXCR on the multiplex PCR reads; one entry per CDR3 protein. The sample lists around 520,000 distinct CDR3 sequences; 13% to 15% were seen once. This clonotype turned up a few times. Its target is not known. In germline, CDR1 is WSHSY, CDR2 SAAADI. This CDR3 has 13 residues. With 5 bases removed from V and 13 bases from J, the gap between germline ends came to 15 bases. Exclusion criteria comprised uncontrolled infection, other autoimmune disease, pregnancy or lactation. The authors obtained PBMCs from 10 ml of fresh peripheral blood.

The receptor was derived from a woman under 30 with Graves' hyperthyroidism. The rearrangement uses TRBV10-2 and TRBJ1-6; D is undetermined. The sequencing sample was made of blood. CDR3 sequence (DNA): TGCGCCAGCAGTATTGTAGGGCTGCGCCCCCTCCACTTT. Translating it yields CASSIVGLRPLHF.